What follows are 28 T cell receptor beta chains derived from one specimen sequenced in a study of CD8 T cells in ankylosing spondylitis. MiXCR, applied by TCRdb to the 5' RACE reads, yields one record per CDR3 protein. The sample has 150,000 to 200,000 distinct CDR3 sequences, roughly 13% seen once. Input material: blood, either unsorted or a sorted T cell fraction (not recorded which). The receptors were gathered from a male donor with ankylosing spondylitis or in good health (not recorded which).

This clonotype was observed a few times. The chain combines TRBV7-9 with TRBJ2-2; D is possibly TRBD2 (5 bases). The CDR3 has 14 amino acids. V lost 5 bases and J 5 bases, leaving 12 bases between the germline ends. Germline CDR1 and CDR2: SEHNR and FQNEAQ (reference sequence). The CDR3 DNA reads TGTGCCAGCAGCCCAGCGGCAGAAACCGGGGAGCTGTTTTTT. Its translation is CASSPAAETGELFF.

This sequence joins TRBV9 and TRBJ1-3; no definite D call. Germline-derived CDR1 and CDR2 are SGDLS and YYNGEE. The ends were cut back, 0 bases at V and 0 bases at J, with 10 bases in the middle. The CDR3 covers 16 residues. The CDR3: CASSVATGTSGNTIYF. The CDR3 coding sequence is TGTGCCAGCAGCGTAGCTACCGGAACCTCTGGAAACACCATATATTTT.

V and J are TRBV5-1 and TRBJ2-4, with D maybe TRBD2 (6 bases). The CDR3 contains 19 residues. V dropped 1 base and J dropped 0 bases, with 20 bases sitting between them. Germline V lookup: CDR1 SGHRS, CDR2 YFSETQ. CDR3 amino acids: CASSLNQRATQGAKNIQYF. The CDR3 coding sequence is TGCGCCAGCAGCTTGAACCAGCGGGCCACGCAGGGAGCCAAAAACATTCAGTACTTC. The whole variable domain, remainder taken from reference TRBV5-1 and TRBJ2-4, is KAGVTQTPRYLIKTRGQQVTLSCSPISGHRSVSWYQQTPGQGLQFLFEYFSETQRNKGNFPGRFSGRQFSNSRSEMNVSTLELGDSALYLCASSLNQRATQGAKNIQYFGAGTRLSVL.

The chain couples TRBV27 to TRBJ2-5, with 8 bases aligning to TRBD1. Germline V gene sequence: CDR1 MNHEY, CDR2 SMNVEV (reference sequence). The CDR3 has 14 amino acids. V shed 6 bases and J 4 bases; nucleotides not matched to a gene: 7. CDR3 DNA sequence: TGTGCCAGCAGCTGGACAGGGATGGGAGAGACCCAGTACTTC. Amino acids: CASSWTGMGETQYF.

J is TRBJ2-3 and V is TRBV12-3 or TRBV12-4; D gene ambiguous. The CDR3 runs 14 residues. The V end lost 1 base, the J end lost 6 bases, and 11 bases lay between the germline ends. The CDR3: CASSLGDSPDTQYF. CDR3 DNA sequence: TGTGCCAGCAGTTTAGGGGATAGCCCGGATACGCAGTATTTT.

The gene calls are TRBV21-1 and TRBJ1-1. TRBV21-1 is given as a pseudogene. This CDR3 spans 14 amino acids. The CDR3 DNA reads as TGTGCCAGCAGCAAAGCGCAGGTGAACACTGAAGCTTTCTTT. Its protein is CASSKAQVNTEAFF.

J is TRBJ2-1 and V is TRBV29-1; 14 bases map to TRBD2. Germline assignment: CDR1 SQVTM and CDR2 ANQGSEA. V was clipped by 5 bases and J by 6 bases; unmatched bases: 3. The CDR3 sequence is 14 residues long. CDR3 nucleotides: TGCAGCGTTACGGGACTAGCGGGAGCCAATGAGCAGTTCTTC. The encoded protein is CSVTGLAGANEQFF.

The chain carries TRBV4-1 and TRBJ1-1; D unclear. The CDR3 extends over 14 amino acids. Germline loops: CDR1 MGHRA, CDR2 YSYEKL. Trimming stripped 2 bases from V and 8 bases from J, with 15 bases between. The CDR3 is CASSQRTDLLEAFF. The CDR3 DNA reads TGCGCCAGCAGCCAACGAACAGACTTGCTGGAAGCTTTCTTT.

The V call is TRBV11-3, the J call TRBJ2-2; D not certain. The CDR3 is made up of 14 amino acids. Germline V gene lookup returns CDR1 SGHNT and CDR2 YENEEA. V lost 3 bases and J lost 1, with 6 bases in between. The CDR3, as DNA: TGTGCCAGCAGCTTTTACAGGAACACCGGGGAGCTGTTTTTT. It specifies CASSFYRNTGELFF.

This chain links TRBV6-2 or TRBV6-3 with TRBJ1-5; 10 positions match TRBD1. The CDR3 has 15 residues. Germline CDR1 reads MNHEY; CDR2 reads SVGEGT. The V gene end was trimmed by 6 bases and the J gene end by 5 bases; junction bases not matched to a gene: 7. The CDR3 spells CASSRGTGDDQPQHF. For the CDR3, the DNA is TGTGCCAGCAGCCGCGGGACAGGGGATGATCAGCCCCAGCATTTT.

The chain is built from TRBV7-9 and TRBJ2-7; D is undetermined. V was pared by 5 bases and J by 0 bases, with 11 bases between. Germline lookup yields CDR1 SEHNR and CDR2 FQNEAQ (reference sequence). This CDR3 comprises 14 residues. The CDR3 sequence: CASSDAPLSYEQYF. The CDR3 DNA is TGTGCCAGCAGCGACGCGCCGCTCTCCTACGAGCAGTACTTC. Full variable domain (missing parts from reference TRBV7-9 and TRBJ2-7): DTGVSQNPRHKITKRGQNVTFRCDPISEHNRLYWYRQTLGQGPEFLTYFQNEAQLEKSRLLSDRFSAERPKGSFSTLEIQRTEQGDSAMYLCASSDAPLSYEQYFGPGTRLTVT.

This clonotype has only a few counts. This chain connects TRBV25-1 to TRBJ2-7, with 11 bases matching TRBD1. In germline, CDR1 is MGHDK, CDR2 SYGVNS. The CDR3 runs 12 residues. The V segment lost 6 bases and the J segment 9 bases; nucleotides outside the gene matches: 4. The CDR3 reads CASSRDRGSQYF. The CDR3 nucleotides are TGTGCCAGCAGCCGGGACAGGGGGTCGCAGTACTTC.

This clonotype was counted a few times. V usage is TRBV12-3 or TRBV12-4 and J usage is TRBJ2-1, with 8 bases matching TRBD2. This CDR3 has 15 residues. V lost 7 bases, J lost 6 bases, and 11 bases stayed unmatched. The chain's CDR3 is CASTLGLGRANEQFF. The CDR3 coding sequence is TGTGCCAGCACTCTGGGCCTCGGGAGGGCCAATGAGCAGTTCTTC.

This clonotype showed up just a few times. The chain couples TRBV12-1 to TRBJ2-3; no DNA check was done on the table's D call, TRBD2. TRBV12-1 is noted as a pseudogene. The CDR3 sequence is 17 residues long. DNA of the CDR3: TGTGCCAGCAGCTCTTCCCCGGGACTAGCTAGCACAGATACGCAGTATTTT. Amino acid sequence: CASSSSPGLASTDTQYF.

This clonotype was counted between two and nine times. The genes are TRBV2 and TRBJ1-1; no definite D call. This CDR3 region has 13 residues. The V gene's germline CDR1 is SNHLY and CDR2 FYNNEI. V lost 9 bases, J lost 1 base, and 12 bases lay in between. In DNA form, the CDR3 reads TGTGCCAGTCCCGCCCGTTCGAACACTGAAGCTTTCTTT. Amino acids: CASPARSNTEAFF.

This chain joins TRBV12-3 or TRBV12-4 and TRBJ2-7, with 7 bases matching TRBD1. The CDR3 is made up of 15 amino acids. V shed 8 bases, J shed 4 bases, and the junction held 14 bases outside the gene matches. DNA of the CDR3: TGTGCCAGCTGCAGCAGGGGGTCACGTTGGTACGAGCAGTACTTC. The encoded protein is CASCSRGSRWYEQYF.

This clonotype has a single count. The rearrangement uses TRBV5-1 and TRBJ2-3; D possibly uses TRBD1 or TRBD2 (6 bases each). This CDR3 contains 16 residues. The V and J ends lost 1 base and 2 bases respectively, with 14 bases between them. Germline CDR1 SGHRS, CDR2 YFSETQ. This CDR3 reads CASSLYPGEATDTQYF. The CDR3 nucleotides read TGCGCCAGCAGCTTGTACCCAGGGGAGGCCACAGATACGCAGTATTTT.

The sample holds a few counts of this clonotype. The V gene is TRBV7-8, the J gene TRBJ1-6; possible D gene TRBD1, 5 bases. Per the germline V gene, CDR1 is SGHVS and CDR2 is FQNEAQ. This CDR3 is 16 amino acids long. Trimming removed 4 bases at V and 6 bases at J, with 16 bases between. CDR3 in amino acids: CASSSELGLTNSPLHF. As DNA, the CDR3 is TGTGCCAGCAGCTCGGAACTGGGACTGACTAATTCACCCCTCCACTTT.

The chain combines TRBV2 with TRBJ1-3, with 9 bases fitting TRBD1. The CDR3 sequence is 16 residues long. The germline V gene has CDR1 SNHLY and CDR2 FYNNEI. After removal of 3 bases from V and 7 bases from J, the junction contained 10 bases not matched to a gene. The CDR3 is CASSEGTGLTSNTIYF. In DNA, the CDR3 is TGTGCCAGCAGTGAGGGGACAGGGTTAACTTCGAACACCATATATTTT.

This rearrangement joins TRBV14 to TRBJ1-2; D perhaps matches TRBD1 (5 bases). There are 15 residues in the CDR3. Germline V CDR1 and CDR2: SGHDN, FVKESK. V gave up 6 bases and J gave up 0 bases, with 14 bases separating them. The CDR3 nucleotides are TGTGCCAGCAGTTTCCAGCGGGGGGCTAACTATGGCTACACCTTC. The encoded protein is CASSFQRGANYGYTF. Drawing the rest from reference TRBV14 and TRBJ1-2, the complete variable domain is EAGVTQFPSHSVIEKGQTVTLRCDPISGHDNLYWYRRVMGKEIKFLLHFVKESKQDESGMPNNRFLAERTGGTYSTLKVQPAELEDSGVYFCASSFQRGANYGYTFGSGTRLTVV.

This clonotype turned up a few times. The CDR3 here is CASSETGGADTEAFF. CDR3 nucleotide sequence: TGCGCCAGCAGCGAGACAGGGGGCGCGGACACTGAAGCTTTCTTT. This chain uses TRBV5-1 with TRBJ1-1; TRBD1 agrees at 10 bases. Germline CDR1 SGHRS, CDR2 YFSETQ. Trimming at V came to 4 bases and at J to 3 bases, leaving 6 bases not matched to a gene. The CDR3 extends over 15 amino acids.

This clonotype has a handful of counts. This rearrangement joins TRBV6-5 to TRBJ2-5; tentatively, D is TRBD1 (6 bases). The V end lost 0 bases, the J end lost 1 base, and 15 bases lay between the germline ends. The CDR3 is made up of 17 amino acids. Per the germline V gene, CDR1 is MNHEY and CDR2 is SVGAGI. Here the CDR3 reads CASSYSSFTGTQETQYF. The CDR3 nucleotides are TGTGCCAGCAGTTACTCGAGTTTTACAGGGACCCAAGAGACCCAGTACTTC.

The rearrangement links TRBV20-1 to TRBJ2-1, with TRBD2 as a possible D gene (6 bases). Germline-derived CDR1 and CDR2 are DFQATT and SNEGSKA (reference sequence). The V end lost 7 bases, the J end lost 5 bases, and 18 bases lay between the germline ends. The CDR3 length is 14 residues. CDR3 bases: TGCAGTGTCACCCGGGAGAACGCCCACAATGAGCAGTTCTTC. Amino acid sequence: CSVTRENAHNEQFF.

The table lists this clonotype with a few counts. The chain has TRBV25-1 and TRBJ1-1; D not resolved. V lost 2 bases, J lost 0 bases, and 7 bases lay in between. The germline CDR1 and CDR2 sequences are MGHDK and SYGVNS. The CDR3 consists of 14 residues. The CDR3 DNA is TGTGCCAGCAGTGAAGGTCCCATGAACACTGAAGCTTTCTTT. It is translated as CASSEGPMNTEAFF. Drawing the rest from reference TRBV25-1 and TRBJ1-1, the complete variable domain is EADIYQTPRYLVIGTGKKITLECSQTMGHDKMYWYQQDPGMELHLIHYSYGVNSTEKGDLSSESTVSRIRTEHFPLTLESARPSHTSQYLCASSEGPMNTEAFFGQGTRLTVV.

Only a few counts were recorded for this clonotype. The V call is TRBV11-2, the J call TRBJ2-1; 11 bases map to TRBD2. The CDR3 spans 17 residues. From germline, CDR1 is SGHAT and CDR2 FQNNGV. J lost 7 bases, V lost 0 bases, and 8 bases had no gene match. Written as DNA, the CDR3 is TGTGCCAGCAGCTTAGAGGCTAGCGGGGGGTATTTGAATGAGCAGTTCTTC. As protein: CASSLEASGGYLNEQFF.

The chain uses TRBV27 and TRBJ2-1, with TRBD2 matching over 10 bases. There are 12 residues in the CDR3. Germline loops: CDR1 MNHEY, CDR2 SMNVEV (reference sequence). V gave up 7 bases and J gave up 10 bases; unmatched junction bases: 4. CDR3 coding DNA: TGTGCCAGCACCCAGCGGGGGGGGGAGCAGTTCTTC. Translating gives CASTQRGGEQFF.

The gene calls are TRBV15 and TRBJ1-2; the D is unclear. The CDR3 length is 12 residues. V shed 5 bases and J shed 14 bases, with 18 bases lying between them. Per germline, CDR1 LNHNV and CDR2 YYDKDF (reference sequence). The CDR3 nucleotides read TGTGCCACCAGCCCCCGCGGAGTCGATTCTACCTTC. Translated: CATSPRGVDSTF.

Only a few counts were recorded for this clonotype. The V gene is TRBV5-1, the J gene TRBJ2-1; D is possibly TRBD2 (6 bases). Germline values: CDR1 SGHRS, CDR2 YFSETQ. This CDR3 is built from 16 residues. V was trimmed by 6 bases and J by 4 bases, leaving 20 bases between them. CDR3 region: CASTGTLAESYNEQFF. CDR3 coding DNA: TGCGCCAGCACCGGAACCTTAGCGGAGAGTTACAATGAGCAGTTCTTC.